The 13 T cell receptor beta chains below all came from one sample that was sequenced in a study of CD8 T cells in ankylosing spondylitis. TCRdb processed the 5' RACE reads anew with MiXCR; each CDR3 protein has one entry. The sample lists some 140,000 distinct CDR3 sequences; roughly 8% were seen once. Material for sequencing was synovial fluid, either unsorted or a sorted T cell fraction (not recorded which). These receptor sequences come from a male donor with ankylosing spondylitis.

In the case of this clonotype: An end of the junction does not agree with germline; a read error may underlie this. The rearrangement links TRBV7-7 to TRBJ2-5, with D tentatively TRBD1 or TRBD2 (6 bases each). This CDR3 spans 15 amino acids. Per germline, CDR1 SSHAT and CDR2 FNYEAQ (reference sequence). The CDR3 sequence is CASSLGGTHQETQYF. The CDR3 nucleotides read TGTGCTAGCAGCTTAGGGGGGACACACCAAGAGACCCAGTACTTC.

The rearrangement uses TRBV20-1 and TRBJ2-1; D is perhaps TRBD2 (6 bases). Germline CDR1 reads DFQATT; CDR2 reads SNEGSKA (reference sequence). The CDR3 contains 13 residues. Deletions cut 7 bases from V and 5 bases from J, with 15 bases between. The CDR3 region has the DNA TGCAGTGTATCGGGGCTAGCGAACAATGAGCAGTTCTTC. Protein product: CSVSGLANNEQFF.

This clonotype was detected only a few times. The CDR3 DNA reads as TGTGCCAGCAGTCTTCCAGGGGAGAGCGATGAGCAGTTCTTC. It translates to CASSLPGESDEQFF. V and J are TRBV28 and TRBJ2-1, with D possibly matching TRBD1 (6 bases). Between the trimmed V and J ends, which lost 5 bases and 8 bases, there was a span of 16 bases. Per germline, CDR1 MDHEN and CDR2 SYDVKM. This CDR3 comprises 14 residues.

V is TRBV7-3 and J is TRBJ2-1, with a possible D match to TRBD2 (5 bases). Trimming removed 5 bases at V and 3 bases at J, with 20 bases between. CDR1 and CDR2 (germline): SGHTA, FQGTGA. The CDR3 runs to 17 residues. DNA for the CDR3: TGTGCCAGCAGCCTAGTCCCCCTGACGGGAAGCTACAATGAGCAGTTCTTC. Protein product: CASSLVPLTGSYNEQFF. The entire variable domain, with the rest obtained from reference TRBV7-3 and TRBJ2-1, is as follows: GAGVSQTPSNKVTEKGKYVELRCDPISGHTALYWYRQSLGQGPEFLIYFQGTGAADDSGLPNDRFFAVRPEGSVSTLKIQRTERGDSAVYLCASSLVPLTGSYNEQFFGPGTRLTVL.

This clonotype occurred many times. This chain uses TRBV28 with TRBJ2-5; D assignment may be TRBD1 or TRBD2 (5 bases each). Trimming pared 6 bases from V and 6 bases from J, leaving 11 bases between. Germline V gene lookup returns CDR1 MDHEN and CDR2 SYDVKM. The CDR3 sequence is 12 residues long. DNA for the CDR3: TGTGCCAGCAGCTCCTGGGGGAAGACCCAGTACTTC. Amino acid sequence: CASSSWGKTQYF.

The chain uses TRBV2 and TRBJ2-3; no clear D gene. The CDR3 spans 11 residues. In germline, CDR1 is SNHLY, CDR2 FYNNEI. V lost 5 bases and J 2 bases, leaving 2 bases between the germline ends. CDR3 coding DNA: TGTGCCAGCAGTTACACAGATACGCAGTATTTT. Protein: CASSYTDTQYF.

This clonotype has ten or more counts. The J gene is TRBJ2-2, the V gene TRBV4-2; tentative D call: TRBD2 (5 bases). With 2 bases removed from V and 4 bases from J, the gap between germline ends came to 11 bases. The V gene's germline CDR1 is LGHNA and CDR2 YNFKEQ. The CDR3 is made up of 15 amino acids. CDR3 coding DNA: TGTGCCAGCAGCCAACAATCCGGGGTCACCGGGGAGCTGTTTTTT. Protein sequence: CASSQQSGVTGELFF.

This chain joins TRBV5-1 and TRBJ1-4, with D possibly TRBD1 on 5 matching bases. The CDR3 totals 15 residues. Germline V gene data show CDR1 as SGHRS and CDR2 as YFSETQ. V was cut by 5 bases and J by 2 bases, with 13 bases left in between. CDR3 region: CASSPSGPTNEKLFF. The CDR3 nucleotides are TGCGCCAGCAGTCCGTCGGGGCCTACTAATGAAAAACTGTTTTTT.

The chain uses TRBV20-1 and TRBJ2-7, with D uncertain. The V and J ends lost 3 bases and 2 bases respectively, with 8 bases between them. The V gene's germline CDR1 is DFQATT and CDR2 SNEGSKA (reference sequence). The CDR3 sequence is 12 residues long. The CDR3: CSASFAAYEQYF. Written as DNA, the CDR3 is TGCAGTGCTAGCTTCGCAGCCTACGAGCAGTACTTC.

The sample holds many counts of this clonotype. The chain uses TRBV29-1 and TRBJ2-5; 7 nucleotides agree with TRBD1. V trimming: 7 bases; J trimming: 2 bases; junction bases outside the gene matches: 7. Germline V lookup: CDR1 SQVTM, CDR2 ANQGSEA. This CDR3 contains 13 residues. The CDR3 DNA follows: TGCAGCGGGAACAGGGGCGGGCAAGAGACCCAGTACTTC. Its protein product is CSGNRGGQETQYF. Using reference TRBV29-1 and TRBJ2-5 for the parts outside the CDR3, the full variable domain is SAVISQKPSRDICQRGTSLTIQCQVDSQVTMMFWYRQQPGQSLTLIATANQGSEATYESGFVIDKFPISRPNLTFSTLTVSNMSPEDSSIYLCSGNRGGQETQYFGPGTRLLVL.

The rearrangement uses TRBV10-3 and TRBJ2-7, with D possibly matching TRBD2 (6 bases). The V gene lost 4 bases and the J gene lost 3 bases, with 13 bases spanning the gap. There are 14 residues in the CDR3. Germline V gene sequence: CDR1 ENHRY, CDR2 SYGVKD. The chain's CDR3 is CAISARGSDYEQYF. The DNA of the CDR3 is TGTGCCATCAGTGCCCGGGGGTCAGACTACGAGCAGTACTTC.

This clonotype was seen at least ten times. The V call is TRBV18, the J call TRBJ2-1; 12 nucleotides agree with TRBD2. The CDR3 consists of 15 residues. From germline, CDR1 is KGHSH and CDR2 LQKENI. V shed 3 bases, J shed 9 bases, and the junction held 6 bases outside the gene matches. The CDR3 reads CASSPRTSGNGEQFF. CDR3 coding DNA: TGTGCCAGCTCACCTCGGACTAGCGGGAATGGTGAGCAGTTCTTC.

V and J are TRBV28 and TRBJ2-3; D unclear. Germline V CDR1 and CDR2: MDHEN, SYDVKM. The V end was cut by 4 bases, the J end by 0 bases, with 5 bases between. CDR3 length equals 13 residues. CDR3 coding DNA: TGTGCCAGCAGTTCTGCGAGCACAGATACGCAGTATTTT. This encodes CASSSASTDTQYF.